The next 4 T cell receptor beta chains were all read from a single sample in a study of blood T cell repertoires in COVID-19. Clones were sequenced by immunoSEQ multiplex PCR, and TCRdb holds only the in-frame ones, with some missing. This table holds roughly 150,000 clones, roughly nine tenths found once. The sequenced sample was peripheral blood. The receptor source for this set is a woman aged 70 to 79 with acute or convalescent COVID-19.

Here the CDR3 reads CASSGQGVSPLHF. CDR3 bases: TGTGCCAGCAGTGGTCAGGGGGTTTCACCCCTCCACTTT. The V and J genes are TRBV2 and TRBJ1-6; 7 nucleotides align to TRBD1. Germline assignment: CDR1 SNHLY and CDR2 FYNNEI. The junction had 3 bases not matched to a gene; V was cut back by 4 bases and J by 9 bases. The CDR3 spans 13 residues.

V and J are TRBV7-2 and TRBJ1-1; D is perhaps TRBD1 (6 bases). The CDR3 loop spans 14 amino acids. Germline loops: CDR1 SGHTA, CDR2 FQGNSA. Trimming took off 5 bases at V and 2 bases at J, with 12 bases between the two ends. CDR3 sequence reads: CASSPMTGNTEAFF. Written as DNA, the CDR3 is TGTGCCAGCAGCCCGATGACAGGAAACACTGAAGCTTTCTTT.

In this sample, this clone turned up once. The V call is TRBV4-3, the J call TRBJ2-1, with D maybe TRBD2 (6 bases). The CDR3 totals 16 residues. The germline CDR1 and CDR2 sequences are LGHNA and YSLEER. V lost 1 base to trimming and J lost 1 base, with 11 bases between them. CDR3 sequence reads: CASSQVWRDSYNEQFF. The CDR3 DNA sequence: TGCGCCAGCAGCCAAGTGTGGCGGGATTCCTACAATGAGCAGTTCTTC.

In DNA, the CDR3 is TGTGCCAGCAGCTTCCTCGGTTCCAAGAACACTGAAGCTTTCTTT. Translation gives CASSFLGSKNTEAFF. This chain links TRBV5-6 with TRBJ1-1; D unresolved. V dropped 2 bases and J dropped 1 base, with 12 bases sitting between them. CDR3 length: 15 amino acids. The germline V gene encodes CDR1 SGHDT and CDR2 YYEEEE. The full variable domain, in which reference TRBV5-6 and TRBJ1-1 provide the parts outside the CDR3, is DAGVTQSPTHLIKTRGQQVTLRCSPKSGHDTVSWYQQALGQGPQFIFQYYEEEERQRGNFPDRFSGHQFPNYSSELNVNALLLGDSALYLCASSFLGSKNTEAFFGQGTRLTVV.